This T cell receptor (beta chain) was recorded in a study of blood T cells in healthy people across ages. This clonotype was picked up a small number of times. A second PCR of roughly 7 to 11 cycles used a sample-barcoded 5' primer and a J-beta primer mix. TCRdb reprocessed the 5' RACE reads via MiXCR and lists one record per CDR3 protein. The sample shows some 1,000,000 distinct CDR3 sequences, roughly a quarter of them seen only once. Isolation yielded PBMCs, at least 6.5 million per sample, in every case. The data were also submitted as part of a second study, on T cells of mothers and their children. That investigation notes: A few healthy Caucasian mothers served as donors, and their six children did as well.

This TCR derives from a girl aged 2-10 years in good health. Source material: blood.

CDR3 DNA: TGTGCCAGCAGTTCCCTAGGGAATACGCAGTATTTT. It codes for CASSSLGNTQYF. The chain couples TRBV12-3 or TRBV12-4 to TRBJ2-3; D ambiguous. The CDR3 loop spans 12 amino acids. The V and J ends lost 4 bases and 7 bases respectively, with 9 bases between them.